Listed below are T cell receptor beta chains from one sample, sequenced in a study of T-cell reconstitution after alpha-beta-depleted transplantation in children. TCRdb re-called the PCR reads through MiXCR, storing one row per CDR3 protein. Of about 980,000 distinct CDR3 sequences in the sample, roughly 29% are singletons; the top ten hold over 25%. This sample comprised PBMCs, mostly from graft donor cells, obtained 360 days after TCRalphabeta/CD19-depleted stem cell transplant. The receptors were gathered from a boy under two years old who had a stem cell transplant for SCID, so the T cells may come from the graft donor. CDR3s include the opening cysteine and the closing phenylalanine or tryptophan. A D gene is named only where the DNA matches it firmly. Only some rows state a clone size, as once, few, many or a class for expanded clones.

j_gene | d_gene | abundance | v_gene | CDR3aa | CDR3nt
TRBJ2-3 | NA | NA | TRBV5-1 | CASSLGSGSSTDTQYF | TGCGCCAGCAGCTTGGGGTCGGGATCTAGCACAGATACGCAGTATTTT
TRBJ1-2 | NA | NA | TRBV5-6 | CASSLLGGRGYGYTF | TGTGCCAGCAGCTTGCTCGGGGGAAGGGGCTATGGCTACACCTTC
TRBJ2-2 | NA | few | TRBV4-3 | CASSQDPGSANTGELFF | TGCGCCAGCAGCCAAGATCCCGGGTCCGCGAACACCGGGGAGCTGTTTTTT
TRBJ1-5 | TRBD1 | NA | TRBV20-1 | CSARQGASLKQPQHF | TGCAGTGCTAGACAGGGGGCGAGTTTAAAACAGCCCCAGCATTTT
TRBJ1-2 | NA | few | TRBV27 | CASSYRSGGGNYGYTF | TGTGCCAGCAGTTACCGTTCGGGGGGCGGTAACTATGGCTACACCTTC
TRBJ2-7 | TRBD2 | NA | TRBV6-2/TRBV6-3 | CASMAAGVNYEQYF | TGTGCCAGCATGGCCGCGGGGGTGAACTACGAGCAGTACTTC
TRBJ1-5 | NA | NA | TRBV7-2 | CASSLIVNSNQPQHF | TGTGCCAGCAGCTTAATAGTTAATAGCAATCAGCCCCAGCATTTT
TRBJ2-5 | NA | few | TRBV4-1 | CASSHLGQETQYF | TGCGCCAGCAGCCACCTAGGACAAGAGACCCAGTACTTC
TRBJ1-5 | TRBD1 | NA | TRBV7-6 | CASSPGQGLSQPQHF | TGTGCCAGCAGCCCCGGACAGGGGTTGAGTCAGCCCCAGCATTTT
TRBJ2-5 | NA | many | TRBV29-1 | CSAITGRRETQYF | TGCAGCGCGATTACAGGGCGACGGGAGACCCAGTACTTC
TRBJ1-1 | NA | few | TRBV7-9 | CASSQTYISTGNTEAFF | TGTGCCAGCAGTCAAACATATATTTCTACAGGGAACACTGAAGCTTTCTTT
TRBJ2-5 | NA | NA | TRBV20-1 | CSATHRAQETQYF | TGCAGTGCTACCCACAGGGCTCAAGAGACCCAGTACTTC
TRBJ2-7 | NA | NA | TRBV12-3/TRBV12-4 | CASSPPGMKAYEQYF | TGTGCCAGCAGTCCCCCGGGGATGAAGGCCTACGAGCAGTACTTC
TRBJ2-3 | TRBD1 | few | TRBV28 | CASSRQGPFLRTDTQYF | TGTGCCAGCAGTCGACAGGGGCCCTTTCTTCGCACAGATACGCAGTATTTT
TRBJ2-5 | NA | NA | TRBV28 | CASSLFLLGRETQYF | TGTGCCAGCAGTTTATTTCTTCTGGGGCGAGAGACCCAGTACTTC
TRBJ2-3 | NA | NA | TRBV23-1 | CASSQGNSTDTQYF | TGCGCCAGCAGTCAAGGGAACAGCACAGATACGCAGTATTTT
TRBJ2-2 | NA | NA | TRBV9 | CASSVAPWAGTGELFF | TGTGCCAGCAGCGTAGCTCCCTGGGCCGGCACCGGGGAGCTGTTTTTT
TRBJ2-1 | TRBD2 | NA | TRBV20-1 | CSARGRTSGGRNEQFF | TGCAGTGCTAGAGGGCGGACTAGCGGGGGGAGGAATGAGCAGTTCTTC
TRBJ2-7 | NA | NA | TRBV6-6 | CASSYSPDRTQYF | TGTGCCAGCAGTTACTCACCCGATCGAACGCAGTACTTC
TRBJ2-5 | NA | NA | TRBV5-5 | CASSILMETQYF | TGTGCCAGCAGCATACTAATGGAGACCCAGTACTTC
TRBJ1-1 | NA | NA | TRBV7-9 | CASSKPGGGNTEAFF | TGTGCCAGCAGCAAACCTGGCGGGGGTAACACTGAAGCTTTCTTT
TRBJ2-3 | NA | NA | TRBV9 | CASSKSGTPFGADTQYF | TGTGCCAGCAGTAAGTCGGGGACTCCGTTTGGCGCAGATACGCAGTATTTT
TRBJ1-1 | NA | NA | TRBV5-1 | CASSDYGGTEAFF | TGCGCCAGCAGCGACTATGGGGGAACTGAAGCTTTCTTT
TRBJ2-6 | NA | NA | TRBV5-4 | CASSLGQGALRTGANVLTF | TGTGCCAGCAGCTTGGGGCAGGGAGCCCTCCGGACCGGGGCCAACGTCCTGACTTTC
TRBJ2-6 | NA | NA | TRBV9 | CASSVGHSGANVLTF | TGTGCCAGCAGCGTAGGACATTCTGGGGCCAACGTCCTGACTTTC
TRBJ1-1 | TRBD1 | NA | TRBV6-5 | CASSSPSDRGQGNTEAFF | TGTGCCAGCAGTTCCCCTTCGGACAGGGGGCAAGGAAACACTGAAGCTTTCTTT
TRBJ2-5 | TRBD1 | few | TRBV28 | CASSGQGVPQETQYF | TGTGCCAGCAGCGGACAGGGGGTCCCCCAAGAGACCCAGTACTTC
TRBJ2-6 | TRBD2 | NA | TRBV7-6 | CASSFGWGGASGANVLTF | TGTGCCAGCAGCTTCGGATGGGGGGGAGCCTCTGGGGCCAACGTCCTGACTTTC
TRBJ2-7 | NA | few | TRBV28 | CASSWTPDYEQYF | TGTGCCAGCAGTTGGACCCCGGACTACGAGCAGTACTTC
TRBJ2-3 | TRBD2 | NA | TRBV11-3 | CASSLGASGGPDTQYF | TGTGCCAGCAGCTTAGGCGCTAGCGGGGGCCCGGATACGCAGTATTTT
TRBJ2-7 | NA | few | TRBV20-1 | CSAPNEGLSEQYF | TGCAGCGCCCCCAACGAGGGGTTGAGCGAGCAGTACTTC
TRBJ2-7 | NA | NA | TRBV7-7 | CASSCDSNPFYEQYF | TGTGCCAGCAGCTGTGACAGTAACCCTTTCTACGAGCAGTACTTC